This T cell receptor beta chain was sequenced for a study of human T cells and chemical hapten exposure. Study outcomes and limitations: Counts of expanded TCRs at PT1 were positively correlated with patch test score.

This clonotype occurred a few times. Its target is not known. Per the germline V gene, CDR1 is SQVTM and CDR2 is ANQGSEA. The CDR3 contains 13 residues. The ends were cut back, 6 bases at V and 4 bases at J, with 13 bases in the middle. Time point given: patch test 1, 2 weeks after DPC sensitization. The treatment is: therapeutic diphenylcyclopropenone sensitization with weekly scalp DPC. Each donor was an alopecia patient between 18 and 70 years of age who qualified for DPC. Single cDNA molecules in the library carried unique molecular identifiers attached during preparation. A single record per CDR3 protein comes from TCRdb applying MiXCR to the RACE reads. The profile shows roughly 360,000 distinct CDR3 sequences, 4.8% of them singletons.

The clonotype originates from a woman aged 50 to 60 with alopecia areata. Some clones in this sample may be carry-over from other donors' samples. V is TRBV29-1 and J is TRBJ1-5; D gene unclear. The material sequenced was whole blood, taken in connection with sensitization to the hapten diphenylcyclopropenone (DPC). The CDR3 DNA follows: TGCAGCGTAGCCGGGAACCTAAATCAGCCCCAGCATTTT. It codes for CSVAGNLNQPQHF.